There are many counts of the clone carrying this TCR beta chain. Its antigen remains unidentified. Germline CDR1 is SGHTA and CDR2 is FQGNSA. V lost 3 bases, J lost 5 bases, and 7 bases lay in between. There are 13 residues in the CDR3. The data belong to a study of T-cell reconstitution after alpha-beta-depleted transplantation in children. Points from the study as a whole: Several hundred graft clones that had expanded were reportedly the source of alpha-beta T cells about two months after transplant.

Preparation of the TCRbeta library was carried out with unique molecular identifiers. Each CDR3 protein gets one entry after TCRdb re-called the PCR reads with MiXCR. This table has around 30,000 distinct CDR3 sequences, 6% to 8.5% appearing once. Sequencing was performed on peripheral blood, taken 60 days after TCRalphabeta/CD19-depleted stem cell transplant. This receptor was obtained from a child younger than two who had a stem cell transplant for acute myeloid leukemia, so the T cells may come from the graft donor. The rearrangement joins TRBV7-2 to TRBJ2-2; no clear D. The DNA for the CDR3 is TGTGCCAGCAGCTTCGGCGTTACCGGGGAGCTGTTTTTT. It codes for CASSFGVTGELFF.